The present T cell receptor (beta chain) was sequenced within a study of T cells after yellow fever vaccination. Comments on this clonotype: The target antigen is unknown.

General observations from the study: Post-booster repertoires again held most primary-vaccination clones (about 96% CD4, roughly 88% CD8).

5'RACE template switching produced TCR cDNA carrying a universal primer site and UMIs. A single record per CDR3 protein comes from TCRdb applying MiXCR to the 5' RACE reads. The sample includes a few hundred thousand distinct CDR3 sequences, about 15% of them seen just once. The V gene lost 6 bases and the J gene lost 3 bases, with 21 bases spanning the gap. Germline V gene sequence: CDR1 DFQATT, CDR2 SNEGSKA (reference sequence). The CDR3 loop spans 15 amino acids. The chain couples TRBV20-1 to TRBJ2-7; TRBD1 is a possible D gene (6 bases). Sequenced material: PBMCs, taken 4 to 5 days after the first yellow fever vaccination. The clonotype originates from a man younger than 35 who received the YFV17D yellow fever vaccine. The CDR3 loop is CSAVPGQGKNYEQYF. CDR3 coding DNA: TGCAGTGCCGTCCCAGGGCAGGGGAAAAACTACGAGCAGTACTTC.